A single sample is the source of the 29 T cell receptor beta chains below, sequenced in a study of breast tumors, draining lymph nodes, adjacent tissues. From the multiplex PCR reads, TCRdb called clonotypes with MiXCR, one entry per CDR3 protein. The table has 250,000 or so distinct CDR3 sequences, about 33% seen once. The lymph nodes were axillary draining lymph nodes from breast cancer patients. The specimen sequenced was axillary lymph node tissue. The receptors stem from a female donor with breast cancer. Some clones in this sample may be carry-over from other donors' samples.

This clonotype was seen at least ten times. The germline gene is not matched at one end of the junction; a read error may be the cause. The rearrangement joins TRBV11-2 to TRBJ1-3; no clear D. Germline loops: CDR1 SGHAT, CDR2 FQNNGV. This CDR3 is built from 12 residues. CDR3 sequence reads: CASSSTGSTIYF. The CDR3 region has the DNA TGTGCCAGCAGCTCGACGGGAAGCACCATATATTTT.

This clonotype was found many times. This chain joins TRBV5-1 and TRBJ1-6; the D is unclear. CDR1 is SGHRS, CDR2 YFSETQ, per germline. V was pared by 0 bases and J by 10 bases, with 11 bases between. CDR3 length: 14 residues. In DNA, the CDR3 is TGCGCCAGCAGCTTGGTTTCGTCGGACTCACCCCTCCACTTT. It yields the protein CASSLVSSDSPLHF.

In its sample, this clonotype was seen a few times. This may stem from a read error, because a much larger clone lies one nucleotide away. The DNA of the CDR3 is TGCGCCAGCAGCTTGGGCGAAGGGGCGTGCGGTGGCTACACCTTC. Translating gives CASSLGEGACGGYTF. This chain joins TRBV5-1 and TRBJ1-2; D is possibly TRBD1 (5 bases). The V end lost 0 bases, the J end lost 7 bases, and 16 bases lay between the germline ends. The CDR3 consists of 15 residues. Per the germline V gene, CDR1 is SGHRS and CDR2 is YFSETQ.

This clonotype has ten or more counts. The rearrangement uses TRBV5-1 and TRBJ2-3; D possibly uses TRBD1 or TRBD2 (5 bases each). CDR1 and CDR2 (germline): SGHRS, YFSETQ. The CDR3 is made up of 16 amino acids. V lost 4 bases and J lost 1, with 16 bases in between. The CDR3 loop reads CASSRTPGTRTDTQYF. DNA for the CDR3: TGCGCCAGCAGCCGAACCCCGGGGACCCGCACAGATACGCAGTATTTT.

This clonotype turned up a few times. A much larger clone lies a single base off, so this may be a read error. The chain links TRBV5-8 to TRBJ2-5, with 9 positions matching TRBD2. Per germline, CDR1 SGHTS and CDR2 YDEGEE. V shed 6 bases, J shed 2 bases, and the junction held 5 bases outside the gene matches. The CDR3 is 14 amino acids. Written as DNA, the CDR3 is TGTGCCAGCAAACGACTAGCGGCACAAGAGACCCAGTACTTC. Translated: CASKRLAAQETQYF.

This clonotype has a count of ten or more. The CDR3 sequence is CSARRGTSFHEQYF. DNA for the CDR3: TGCAGTGCTAGACGGGGGACTAGCTTCCACGAGCAGTACTTC. J is TRBJ2-7 and V is TRBV20-1; 9 bases are shared with TRBD2. Germline V gene sequence: CDR1 DFQATT, CDR2 SNEGSKA (reference sequence). CDR3 length: 14 amino acids. V was clipped by 2 bases and J by 5 bases; unmatched bases: 7.

This clonotype was found many times. This chain links TRBV20-1 with TRBJ2-1; possibly TRBD1 for D (5 bases). CDR3 size: 14 residues. Germline lookup yields CDR1 DFQATT and CDR2 SNEGSKA (reference sequence). The V end lost 3 bases, the J end lost 8 bases, and 17 bases lay between the germline ends. This chain's CDR3 is CSARFGTTVYEQFF. Here the CDR3 DNA reads TGCAGTGCTAGGTTCGGCACGACAGTCTATGAGCAGTTCTTC.

This clonotype has a count of ten or more. The chain couples TRBV29-1 to TRBJ1-2, with 8 bases matching TRBD1. The germline gives CDR1 SQVTM, CDR2 ANQGSEA. V gave up 6 bases and J gave up 8 bases; unmatched junction bases: 11. The CDR3 runs 13 residues. In DNA, the CDR3 is TGCAGCGTGGCGGGGGACAGGCATTCCGGCTACACCTTC. Translation gives CSVAGDRHSGYTF.

This clonotype was seen many times. The chain is built from TRBV7-9 and TRBJ2-7; D might be TRBD2 (6 bases). The V end lost 8 bases, the J end lost 3 bases, and 11 bases lay between the germline ends. The CDR3 contains 12 residues. The germline CDR1 and CDR2 sequences are SEHNR and FQNEAQ (reference sequence). The CDR3 DNA reads as TGTGCCAGCCGCTCCGGGGGCTACGAGCAGTACTTC. Translated, it gives CASRSGGYEQYF. The whole variable domain, filled in from reference TRBV7-9 and TRBJ2-7, reads DTGVSQNPRHKITKRGQNVTFRCDPISEHNRLYWYRQTLGQGPEFLTYFQNEAQLEKSRLLSDRFSAERPKGSFSTLEIQRTEQGDSAMYLCASRSGGYEQYFGPGTRLTVT.

A note on this clonotype: One junction end disagrees with the germline gene, perhaps due to a read error. The CDR3 protein is CSARDLQFENQPQHF. The DNA for the CDR3 is TGCAGCGCTAGAGATCTACAGTTTGAAAATCAGCCCCAGCATTTT. The chain is built from TRBV20-1 and TRBJ1-5; no clear D. CDR3 length equals 15 residues. The germline CDR1 and CDR2 sequences are DFQATT and SNEGSKA (reference sequence).

Note on this clonotype: A much larger clone differs by one base, so this may be a read error. V gene TRBV11-2 combines with J gene TRBJ2-3, with D tentatively TRBD1 (5 bases). Germline V gives CDR1 SGHAT, CDR2 FQNNGV. This CDR3 has 14 amino acids. In DNA form, the CDR3 reads TGTGCCACCTCCTTGGGGCGCGGCACAGGTACGCAGTATTTT. This gives the protein CATSLGRGTGTQYF.

The chain couples TRBV28 to TRBJ2-2, with 11 nucleotides matching TRBD1. This CDR3 spans 17 amino acids. V shed 5 bases and J 3 bases; nucleotides not matched to a gene: 8. Germline V gene data show CDR1 as MDHEN and CDR2 as SYDVKM. The CDR3 region is CASSLRDRGVYTGELFF. The CDR3 DNA is TGTGCCAGCAGTCTCCGGGACAGGGGGGTGTACACCGGGGAGCTGTTTTTT.

With regard to this clonotype: A clone one base away is much larger, so this may be a read error. This sequence joins TRBV11-2 and TRBJ2-2; 9 bases match TRBD1. From germline, CDR1 is SGHAT and CDR2 FQNNGV. The CDR3 totals 15 residues. The chain's CDR3 is CASGLNRGQSGELFF. CDR3 bases: TGTGCCAGCGGCTTAAACAGGGGGCAGAGCGGGGAGCTGTTTTTT. The entire variable domain, with the rest obtained from reference TRBV11-2 and TRBJ2-2, is as follows: EAGVAQSPRYKIIEKRQSVAFWCNPISGHATLYWYQQILGQGPKLLIQFQNNGVVDDSQLPKDRFSAERLKGVDSTLKIQPAKLEDSAVYLCASGLNRGQSGELFFGEGSRLTVL.

A remark on this clonotype: This may stem from a read error, because a much larger clone lies one nucleotide away. The CDR3 does not close with the conserved phenylalanine or tryptophan, likely indicating a read error. This chain links TRBV6-6 with TRBJ1-4; unclear D gene. With 0 bases removed from V and 10 bases from J, the gap between germline ends came to 3 bases. This CDR3 has 11 amino acids. Germline CDR1 MNHNY, CDR2 SVGAGI (reference sequence). CDR3 sequence: CASSYSGKLFL. DNA for the CDR3: TGTGCCAGCAGTTACTCGGGAAAACTGTTTCTT.

Concerning this clonotype itself: The CDR3 carries no conserved terminal phenylalanine or tryptophan, so it likely arises from a read error. The chain recombines TRBV20-1 with TRBJ2-1; TRBD2 matches at 12 bases. CDR3 length: 15 residues. V lost 5 bases, J lost 5 bases, and 7 bases stayed unmatched. Germline assignment: CDR1 DFQATT and CDR2 SNEGSKA (reference sequence). In nucleotides, the CDR3 is TGCAGTGCTGGACTAGCGGGAAGAGGGGACAATGAGCAGTTCCTC. This sequence encodes CSAGLAGRGDNEQFL.

This clonotype was counted many times. This CDR3 is CASSSPSSRVEYF. CDR3 nucleotide sequence: TGTGCCAGCAGCTCCCCCTCTAGCCGGGTTGAGTATTTT. This sequence joins TRBV7-9 and TRBJ2-3, with a weak D call TRBD2 (5 bases). Germline V CDR1 and CDR2: SEHNR, FQNEAQ (reference sequence). V was shortened by 4 bases and J by 13 bases, with 18 bases between the two germline ends. The CDR3 is 13 residues long.

This clonotype appeared a single time. This may come from a read error, since a much larger clone is one base off. The chain is built from TRBV12-3 or TRBV12-4 and TRBJ2-7; TRBD2 matches at 8 bases. This CDR3 is built from 16 residues. V was pared by 4 bases and J by 4 bases, with 12 bases of the junction left unmatched. The CDR3 DNA reads as TGTGCCAGCAGTTCAGCTGACGGGAGGGCCGGTTACGAGCAGTACTTC. As protein: CASSSADGRAGYEQYF.

This clonotype was counted many times. The chain couples TRBV11-3 to TRBJ2-2, with D possibly being TRBD1 or TRBD2 (5 bases each). The V gene's germline CDR1 is SGHNT and CDR2 YENEEA. V was shortened by 5 bases and J by 4 bases, with 14 bases between the two germline ends. The CDR3 consists of 15 residues. Here the CDR3 reads CASSPVSGGTGELFF. CDR3 DNA sequence: TGTGCCAGCAGCCCAGTGAGTGGGGGCACCGGGGAGCTGTTTTTT.

This chain joins TRBV5-1 and TRBJ1-3; the D is unclear. CDR1 is SGHRS and CDR2 is YFSETQ in the germline V gene. Trimming stripped 4 bases from V and 7 bases from J, with 12 bases between. The CDR3 runs 13 residues. CDR3 bases: TGCGCCAGCAGCCCGGGAGACTGGAACACCATATATTTT. Translated, it gives CASSPGDWNTIYF.

The rearrangement uses TRBV7-9 and TRBJ2-5; either TRBD1 or TRBD2 may fit D (5 bases each). Germline values: CDR1 SEHNR, CDR2 FQNEAQ (reference sequence). The CDR3 has 16 amino acids. The V end lost 11 bases, the J end lost 6 bases, and 28 bases lay between the germline ends. As DNA, the CDR3 is TGTGCCGCGACCTGGGGACGGGCCTCGGGGATGCAGACCCAGTACTTC. Its protein product is CAATWGRASGMQTQYF.

This chain uses TRBV19 with TRBJ2-4; D remains unclear. CDR1 is LNHDA and CDR2 is SQIVND in the germline V gene (reference sequence). The length of the CDR3 is 14 residues. Trimming left V 3 bases short and J 4 bases short, with 10 bases between. Here the CDR3 reads CASSIYDRKNIQYF. CDR3 DNA sequence: TGTGCCAGTAGTATTTATGACCGGAAAAACATTCAGTACTTC.

About this clonotype: The limits of the CDR3 on the DNA are not certain, so only TCRdb's listed CDR3 is given. The chain couples TRBV28 to TRBJ1-3. The germline V gene encodes CDR1 MDHEN and CDR2 SYDVKM. The CDR3 is 14 amino acids in total, end residues counted. CDR3 in amino acids: CATRLWAGGNTIDF.

The chain is built from TRBV29-1 and TRBJ2-5, with TRBD1 identical over 9 bases. J was trimmed by 1 base and V by 8 bases; bases with no gene match: 11. The CDR3 has 15 residues. The germline gives CDR1 SQVTM, CDR2 ANQGSEA. The DNA of the CDR3 is TGCAGCTTGTACAGGGGGCCCACCGTCCAAGAGACCCAGTACTTC. Translated, it gives CSLYRGPTVQETQYF.

The sample holds a few counts of this clonotype. This sequence joins TRBV30 and TRBJ1-2; D remains ambiguous. Germline-derived CDR1 and CDR2 are GTSNPN and SVGIG (reference sequence). The CDR3 loop spans 12 amino acids. Trimming left V 7 bases short and J 4 bases short, with 13 bases between. CDR3 region: CASKTAFYGYTF. The DNA for the CDR3 is TGTGCCTCCAAAACGGCTTTCTATGGCTACACCTTC.

This clonotype has just a few counts. The chain has TRBV27 and TRBJ2-7; D is unclear. The CDR3 contains 13 residues. CDR1 is MNHEY, CDR2 SMNVEV, per germline (reference sequence). Trimming shortened V by 3 bases and J by 3 bases, and 9 bases separated the two germline ends. The CDR3 region has the DNA TGTGCCAGCAGTTTCGGAACTAACTACGAGCAGTACTTC. Translation gives CASSFGTNYEQYF.

This clonotype occurred many times. The V and J genes are TRBV7-9 and TRBJ1-2; D unclear. The germline V gene has CDR1 SEHNR and CDR2 FQNEAQ (reference sequence). This CDR3 region has 14 residues. Trimming left V 3 bases short and J 0 bases short, with 8 bases between. For the CDR3, the DNA is TGTGCCAGCAGCTTTCCTATAACTAACTATGGCTACACCTTC. This codes for CASSFPITNYGYTF.

To note about this clonotype: Possible read error: a much larger clone is one base away. The chain joins TRBV4-1 to TRBJ1-2; 8 bases align to TRBD1. V lost 0 bases, J lost 4 bases, and 10 bases stayed unmatched. The CDR3 consists of 17 residues. Germline loops: CDR1 MGHRA, CDR2 YSYEKL. CDR3 sequence reads: CASSQDGRTGGTYGYTF. The CDR3 DNA reads as TGCGCCAGCAGCCAAGATGGAAGAACAGGGGGGACCTATGGCTACACCTTC.

Remarks on this clonotype: The final CDR3 position lacks the conserved phenylalanine or tryptophan, pointing to a likely read error. It is unclear where the CDR3 begins or ends on the DNA, so no DNA is shown, and the CDR3 is as TCRdb lists it. The CDR3 sequence: CASSGGAT. J is TRBJ2-2 and V is TRBV2; the table gives TRBD2 as D, unverified against the DNA. Germline-derived CDR1 and CDR2 are SNHLY and FYNNEI. The CDR3 spans 8 amino acids, including both terminal residues.

The table lists this clonotype with a few counts. One end of the junction fails to match germline, which may point to a read error. V usage is TRBV6-5 and J usage is TRBJ1-4; D may be TRBD1 (5 bases). CDR1 MNHEY and CDR2 SVGAGI come from the germline V gene. This CDR3 has 15 residues. The CDR3 DNA reads as TGTGCCAGCAGTCACTCGTGGGGGGAGGGTGAAAAACTGTTTTTT. Translation: CASSHSWGEGEKLFF.